One and the same sample provided the 27 T cell receptor beta chains below, sequenced in a study of cytomegalovirus exposure and HLA in healthy donors. PCR amplification relied on 60 Vbeta primers (plus 13 Jbeta primers). Profiling relied on immunoSEQ multiplex PCR, and the TCRdb table lists in-frame clones only, not all of them. The sample has tens of thousands of clones; 70% are singletons. Input material: PBMCs. All receptors derive from a woman in her forties or fifties in good health and CMV-seropositive.

This clone ranks as medium-sized. The J gene is TRBJ2-5, the V gene TRBV19; the match to TRBD1 covers 8 bases. The V and J ends lost 5 bases and 2 bases, in that order; junction bases with no gene match: 4. CDR1 and CDR2 (germline): LNHDA, SQIVND (reference sequence). CDR3 length: 14 amino acids. The CDR3 region is CASSVQGGQETQYF. The CDR3, as DNA: TGTGCCAGTAGTGTACAGGGGGGTCAAGAGACCCAGTACTTC.

The chain carries TRBV9 and TRBJ2-1; D uncertain. The V gene's germline CDR1 is SGDLS and CDR2 YYNGEE. The CDR3 runs 14 residues. Trimming pared 9 bases from V and 4 bases from J, leaving 17 bases between. The CDR3 region is CATQPGSVYNEQFF. In nucleotides, the CDR3 is TGTGCCACCCAACCCGGCAGCGTTTACAATGAGCAGTTCTTC.

In this sample, this clone turned up a few times. This rearrangement joins TRBV4-1 to TRBJ1-3, with 9 bases identical to TRBD1. Looked up from germline, CDR1 is MGHRA and CDR2 is YSYEKL. The CDR3 totals 17 residues. V trimming: 4 bases; J trimming: 1 base; junction bases outside the gene matches: 8. In DNA, the CDR3 is TGCGCCAGCAGCCTCTCTACAGGGGGCGCGTCTGGAAACACCATATATTTT. Translated, it gives CASSLSTGGASGNTIYF.

CDR3 residues: CAISVDGYRDRRPYEQYF. DNA for the CDR3: TGTGCCATCAGTGTTGACGGATACCGGGACAGGCGACCCTACGAGCAGTACTTC. The rearrangement links TRBV10-3 to TRBJ2-7; 8 bases align to TRBD1. Trimming took 4 bases from V and 2 from J; bases not matched to a gene: 16. The CDR3 is 18 amino acids. Germline CDR1 is ENHRY and CDR2 is SYGVKD.

The chain is built from TRBV7-7 and TRBJ2-5, with 7 positions matching TRBD1. The germline CDR1 and CDR2 sequences are SSHAT and FNYEAQ (reference sequence). The CDR3 runs 15 residues. Trimming removed 5 bases from V and 4 bases from J; junction bases left unmatched: 10. The DNA for the CDR3 is TGTGCCAGCAGCATACAAGGGGGCGAGGGAGAGACCCAGTACTTC. It yields the protein CASSIQGGEGETQYF.

This clone was observed once. CDR3 sequence reads: CASSSGIGDTQYF. The CDR3 DNA sequence: TGTGCCAGCAGCTCAGGTATTGGGGATACGCAGTATTTT. This chain connects TRBV7-2 to TRBJ2-3; no firm D call. Between the trimmed V and J ends, which lost 4 bases and 6 bases, there was a span of 11 bases. The CDR3 runs to 13 residues. The germline CDR1 and CDR2 sequences are SGHTA and FQGNSA.

The chain combines TRBV28 with TRBJ1-1; a weak D match, TRBD1 (5 bases). The CDR3 loop spans 15 amino acids. From germline, CDR1 is MDHEN and CDR2 SYDVKM. The V end was cut by 5 bases, the J end by 6 bases, with 19 bases between. CDR3 amino acids: CASSDLTEGLPEAFF. The CDR3 DNA sequence: TGTGCCAGCAGTGACCTGACAGAAGGTCTCCCTGAAGCTTTCTTT.

The V call is TRBV7-9, the J call TRBJ2-3; D perhaps matches TRBD1 (5 bases). The germline CDR1 and CDR2 sequences are SEHNR and FQNEAQ (reference sequence). The CDR3 consists of 16 residues. The V and J ends lost 1 base and 3 bases respectively, with 14 bases between them. DNA for the CDR3: TGTGCCAGCAGCTTAGGGAAGGGGATAGGGACAGATACGCAGTATTTT. This sequence encodes CASSLGKGIGTDTQYF.

This clone came up a few times. This chain uses TRBV30 with TRBJ2-7; D gene unclear. The V gene's germline CDR1 is GTSNPN and CDR2 SVGIG (reference sequence). CDR3 length: 13 residues. V dropped 0 bases and J dropped 3 bases, with 9 bases sitting between them. This CDR3 reads CAWSVRPGYEQYF. DNA of the CDR3: TGTGCCTGGAGTGTACGGCCGGGCTACGAGCAGTACTTC.

This clone was seen a single time. CDR3 bases: TGTGCCAGCAGCTTAGCGCAGGGGACAGAGTCCTACAATGAGCAGTTCTTC. It encodes CASSLAQGTESYNEQFF. The genes are TRBV7-2 and TRBJ2-1; TRBD1 agrees at 7 bases. Trimming took 0 bases from V and 1 from J; bases not matched to a gene: 6. The CDR3 contains 17 residues. Germline V gene lookup returns CDR1 SGHTA and CDR2 FQGNSA.

The V call is TRBV28, the J call TRBJ1-2; no definite D call. Trimming took off 4 bases at V and 5 bases at J, with 14 bases between the two ends. This CDR3 region has 14 residues. Germline assignment: CDR1 MDHEN and CDR2 SYDVKM. The CDR3 reads CASSSSAGGYGYTF. Here the CDR3 DNA reads TGTGCCAGCAGTTCCTCGGCAGGAGGGTATGGCTACACCTTC.

This rearrangement joins TRBV7-8 to TRBJ2-4; TRBD2 matches 8 bases. Germline-derived CDR1 and CDR2 are SGHVS and FQNEAQ. The CDR3 totals 17 residues. V shed 1 base and J 5 bases; nucleotides not matched to a gene: 10. The CDR3 protein is CASSLELAGASQNIQYF. CDR3 nucleotide sequence: TGTGCCAGCAGCTTAGAGCTAGCGGGTGCGTCCCAAAACATTCAGTACTTC.

V usage is TRBV5-1 and J usage is TRBJ1-2; 8 bases agree with TRBD1. From germline, CDR1 is SGHRS and CDR2 YFSETQ. The CDR3 has 13 amino acids. Trimming removed 5 bases from V and 2 bases from J; junction bases left unmatched: 2. As DNA, the CDR3 is TGCGCCAGCAGATGGACAGGGAACTATGGCTACACCTTC. Translating gives CASRWTGNYGYTF.

The chain uses TRBV6-1 and TRBJ1-1; D may be TRBD1 (5 bases). This CDR3 comprises 13 residues. Germline V gene lookup returns CDR1 MNHNS and CDR2 SASEGT. V was shortened by 7 bases and J by 6 bases, with 15 bases between the two germline ends. In DNA form, the CDR3 reads TGTGCCAGCATAGGGGTGTTAGGCGCTGAAGCTTTCTTT. Protein product: CASIGVLGAEAFF.

J is TRBJ2-1 and V is TRBV6-1; TRBD2 agrees at 10 bases. Germline V CDR1 and CDR2: MNHNS, SASEGT. The J segment lost 8 bases and the V segment lost 0 bases, leaving 4 bases of the junction unmatched. The CDR3 runs to 15 residues. The CDR3 spells CASSEAAGGPHEQFF. The CDR3 coding sequence is TGTGCCAGCAGTGAAGCAGCGGGGGGGCCGCATGAGCAGTTCTTC.

In regard to this clone: An end of the junction differs from the germline gene, which may be a read error. The chain carries TRBV7-9 and TRBJ2-7; perhaps TRBD2 as D (5 bases). Germline-derived CDR1 and CDR2 are SEHNR and FQNEAQ (reference sequence). CDR3 length: 17 amino acids. CDR3 sequence reads: CASSLEFARTSSYGQYF. The CDR3 nucleotides read TGTGCCAGCAGCTTAGAGTTCGCCAGGACTTCCTCCTACGGGCAGTACTTC. The variable domain in full, with the rest retrieved from reference TRBV7-9 and TRBJ2-7, is DTGVSQNPRHKITKRGQNVTFRCDPISEHNRLYWYRQTLGQGPEFLTYFQNEAQLEKSRLLSDRFSAERPKGSFSTLEIQRTEQGDSAMYLCASSLEFARTSSYGQYFGPGTRLTVT.

This clone was counted a few times. The sample holds other DNA sequences that translate to the same CDR3. The CDR3 sequence is CASSPPGSSYEQYF. The CDR3, as DNA: TGTGCCAGCAGCCCACCGGGGAGCTCCTACGAGCAGTACTTC. The rearrangement joins TRBV7-9 to TRBJ2-7, with D possibly matching TRBD2 (5 bases). CDR3 length: 14 amino acids. Germline assignment: CDR1 SEHNR and CDR2 FQNEAQ (reference sequence). Trimming shortened V by 5 bases and J by 0 bases, and 11 bases separated the two germline ends.

A single count supports this clone. V gene TRBV10-2 combines with J gene TRBJ2-3; D may be TRBD1 (6 bases). The CDR3 is 15 amino acids. V was trimmed by 6 bases and J by 2 bases, leaving 15 bases between them. Looked up from germline, CDR1 is WSHSY and CDR2 is SAAADI. Here the CDR3 DNA reads TGCGCCAGCAGGGCTGGAATGGGGGCCACAGATACGCAGTATTTT. Amino acids: CASRAGMGATDTQYF.

The chain employs TRBV5-4 and TRBJ1-4; TRBD1 matches 9 bases. Trimming at V came to 4 bases and at J to 3 bases, leaving 4 bases not matched to a gene. Germline V CDR1 and CDR2: SGHNT, YYREEE (reference sequence). This CDR3 has 15 amino acids. The CDR3 DNA reads as TGTGCCAGCAGCCCAAACAGGGGGCCTAATGAAAAACTGTTTTTT. Its protein is CASSPNRGPNEKLFF.

This chain links TRBV27 with TRBJ2-2, with D possibly matching TRBD2 (5 bases). CDR1 is MNHEY and CDR2 is SMNVEV in the germline V gene (reference sequence). The V and J ends lost 7 bases and 1 base respectively, with 10 bases between them. The CDR3 has 14 amino acids. DNA of the CDR3: TGTGCCAGCACTGGAGAGGGGAACACCGGGGAGCTGTTTTTT. Translated, it gives CASTGEGNTGELFF.

CDR3: CASSKIQGCDNQPQHF. Written as DNA, the CDR3 is TGCGCCAGCAGTAAAATACAGGGGTGTGACAATCAGCCCCAGCATTTT. V usage is TRBV10-1 and J usage is TRBJ1-5; the match to TRBD1 covers 7 bases. Trimming cost V 5 bases and J 3 bases; bases outside gene matches: 10. Germline V lookup: CDR1 WNHNN, CDR2 SYGVQD (reference sequence). The CDR3 sequence is 16 residues long.

The chain combines TRBV5-1 with TRBJ2-1; 7 bases align to TRBD1. The CDR3 consists of 16 residues. Germline V gene sequence: CDR1 SGHRS, CDR2 YFSETQ. V trimming: 1 base; J trimming: 5 bases; junction bases outside the gene matches: 9. The CDR3 loop is CASSLPTGTVDNEQFF. DNA of the CDR3: TGCGCCAGCAGCTTGCCCACCGGGACAGTTGACAATGAGCAGTTCTTC.

This sequence joins TRBV7-2 and TRBJ2-7; maybe TRBD2 (7 bases). Germline assignment: CDR1 SGHTA and CDR2 FQGNSA. V dropped 4 bases and J dropped 4 bases, with 11 bases sitting between them. The CDR3 has 13 amino acids. This chain's CDR3 is CASSSGGRYEQYF. The CDR3 region has the DNA TGTGCCAGCAGCTCCGGGGGGCGATACGAGCAGTACTTC.

This clone has just one count. One end of the junction is discordant with germline, which a read error may explain. The chain uses TRBV7-9 and TRBJ1-2, with TRBD1 matching 9 bases. Per germline, CDR1 SEHNR and CDR2 FQNEAQ (reference sequence). There are 17 residues in the CDR3. The DNA of the CDR3 is TGTTCCAGCAGCGCCTCCGGGACAGGGAAGGTGAACTATGGCTACACCTTC. It translates to CSSSASGTGKVNYGYTF.

This clone was seen only a few times. At one end the junction does not follow the germline gene, possibly because of a read error. The chain couples TRBV7-9 to TRBJ2-1; 7 bases map to TRBD2. This CDR3 contains 14 residues. From germline, CDR1 is SEHNR and CDR2 FQNEAQ (reference sequence). The CDR3 coding sequence is TGTTCCAGCAGCTCAACTAGCGTGGTCAATGAGCAGTTCTTC. It codes for CSSSSTSVVNEQFF.

The chain has TRBV5-1 and TRBJ1-1, with D possibly being TRBD1 (6 bases). The V end was cut by 3 bases, the J end by 1 base, with 16 bases between. This CDR3 is built from 16 residues. In germline, CDR1 is SGHRS, CDR2 YFSETQ. The CDR3 protein is CASSSPRGGGNTEAFF. The CDR3 DNA reads as TGCGCCAGCAGCTCACCCAGGGGTGGTGGGAACACTGAAGCTTTCTTT.

This clone was seen only once. This chain joins TRBV10-2 and TRBJ2-7; 9 nucleotides match TRBD1. The CDR3 length is 14 residues. Germline CDR1 is WSHSY and CDR2 is SAAADI. The trim removed 10 bases at V and 1 base at J, leaving 8 bases unmatched. The CDR3 bases are TGCGCCACCCTCGACAGGGGGTTTTCCTACGAGCAGTACTTC. Translating gives CATLDRGFSYEQYF.